What follows is one T cell receptor beta chain and its context. Original methodology: The authors estimated nucleated cell counts from reference gene primer amplification. Assay used: immunoSEQ multiplex PCR; TCRdb lists only in-frame clones, some missing. D and trimming were read from the DNA, whereas the V and J calls and clone size are those reported in that table. The profile shows tens of thousands of clones, roughly 90% of them singletons. V trimming: 0 bases; J trimming: 12 bases; junction bases outside the gene matches: 9. Germline CDR1 reads LGHNA; CDR2 reads YSLEER. This CDR3 is 16 amino acids long. The sample comes from a study of blood T cell repertoires in COVID-19. In the study overall: Samples representing acute and convalescent COVID-19 were sourced from the United States, Italy and Spain. PBMCs, B-cell-depleted T cells, or T cells provided the cDNA or gDNA that made up the material.

The sequence was collected from a man aged 65-85 years with acute or convalescent COVID-19. Sequencing was done on a sample of peripheral blood. The chain uses TRBV4-3 and TRBJ2-1, with TRBD2 matching 12 bases. CDR3 sequence reads: CASSQDLAGGRIGQFF. In DNA, the CDR3 is TGCGCCAGCAGCCAAGATCTAGCGGGGGGGCGAATAGGGCAGTTCTTC.